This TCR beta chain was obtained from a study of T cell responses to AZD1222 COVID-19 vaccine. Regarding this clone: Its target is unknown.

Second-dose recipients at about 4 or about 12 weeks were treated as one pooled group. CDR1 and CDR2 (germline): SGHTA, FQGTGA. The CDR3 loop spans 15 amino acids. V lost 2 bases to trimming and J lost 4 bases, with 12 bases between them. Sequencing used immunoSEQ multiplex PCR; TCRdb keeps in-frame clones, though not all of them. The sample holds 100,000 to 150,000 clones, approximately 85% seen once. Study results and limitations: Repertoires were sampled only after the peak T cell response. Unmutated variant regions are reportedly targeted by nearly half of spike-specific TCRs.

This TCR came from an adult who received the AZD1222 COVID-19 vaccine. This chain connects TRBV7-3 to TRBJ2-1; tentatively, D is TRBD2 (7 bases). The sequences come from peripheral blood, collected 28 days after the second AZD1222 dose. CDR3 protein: CASSLGGGQYNEQFF. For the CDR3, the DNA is TGTGCCAGCAGCTTAGGCGGGGGCCAATACAATGAGCAGTTCTTC. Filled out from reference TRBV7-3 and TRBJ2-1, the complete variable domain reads GAGVSQTPSNKVTEKGKYVELRCDPISGHTALYWYRQSLGQGPEFLIYFQGTGAADDSGLPNDRFFAVRPEGSVSTLKIQRTERGDSAVYLCASSLGGGQYNEQFFGPGTRLTVL.